The rows below give T cell receptor beta chains drawn from one sample of a study of shared clonotypes between healthy human individuals. The protocol was immunoSEQ multiplex PCR, while the TCRdb copy is restricted to in-frame clones and leaves out a portion. The sample consists of around 2.5 million clones, approximately 93% of them appearing once. The sample comprised naive CD4+ T cells from PBMCs. Receptors originate from a man between 18 and 35 years old in good health. Some clones in this sample may be carry-over from other donors' samples. CDR3s include the opening cysteine and the closing phenylalanine or tryptophan. The order of the fields is clone size, D gene, V gene, J gene, CDR3 DNA, CDR3 protein. The D gene is left open where the match is weak. Size values are once, few and many counts, or a class for expanded clones, and some rows have none.

clone_size: -
d_call: TRBD1
v_call: TRBV19
j_call: TRBJ1-1
cdr3_nt: TGTGCCAGTAGTACCGACAGGGGGAACACTGAAGCTTTCTTT
cdr3_aa: CASSTDRGNTEAFF

clone_size: -
d_call: -
v_call: TRBV7-3
j_call: TRBJ2-3
cdr3_nt: TGTGCCAGCAGCTTAACGTTTGGAGGGGACGCCCCAGATACGCAGTATTTT
cdr3_aa: CASSLTFGGDAPDTQYF

clone_size: -
d_call: TRBD2
v_call: TRBV7-2
j_call: TRBJ2-7
cdr3_nt: TGTGCCAGCAGCTTTGGACTAGCGGTCGCGGACGAGCAGTACTTC
cdr3_aa: CASSFGLAVADEQYF

clone_size: -
d_call: TRBD1
v_call: TRBV29-1
j_call: TRBJ2-2
cdr3_nt: TGCAGCGCGAGGACAGGGTTTGGCGGGGAGCTGTTTTTT
cdr3_aa: CSARTGFGGELFF

clone_size: -
d_call: TRBD1
v_call: TRBV30
j_call: TRBJ1-6
cdr3_nt: TGTGCCTACCGGGACAGCAATTCACCCCTCCACTTT
cdr3_aa: CAYRDSNSPLHF

clone_size: -
d_call: -
v_call: TRBV7-9
j_call: TRBJ1-4
cdr3_nt: TGTGCCAGCAGCTTAGGATCAGGGATTGTGGAAAAACTGTTTTTT
cdr3_aa: CASSLGSGIVEKLFF

clone_size: -
d_call: -
v_call: TRBV5-8
j_call: TRBJ2-7
cdr3_nt: TGTGCCAGCACCCCCCTTATCGGAGACCGCTACGAGCAGTACTTC
cdr3_aa: CASTPLIGDRYEQYF

clone_size: few
d_call: TRBD1
v_call: TRBV6-6
j_call: TRBJ1-5
cdr3_nt: TGTGCCAGCAGTTGGGACAGGGCCAATCAGCCCCAGCATTTT
cdr3_aa: CASSWDRANQPQHF

clone_size: few
d_call: -
v_call: TRBV7-6
j_call: TRBJ2-7
cdr3_nt: TGTGCCAGCAGCTTATCGGGTGAGCAGTACTTC
cdr3_aa: CASSLSGEQYF

clone_size: -
d_call: TRBD2
v_call: TRBV5-1
j_call: TRBJ2-3
cdr3_nt: TGCGCCAGCAGCTTGAAGACGGCGGGAGGACGCAGGGGTACGCAGTATTTT
cdr3_aa: CASSLKTAGGRRGTQYF

clone_size: -
d_call: TRBD2
v_call: TRBV27
j_call: TRBJ2-7
cdr3_nt: TGTGCCAGCAGTTTATACCATGGACTAGCGGACTCCTACGAGCAGTACTTC
cdr3_aa: CASSLYHGLADSYEQYF

clone_size: -
d_call: -
v_call: TRBV19
j_call: TRBJ1-5
cdr3_nt: TGTGCCAGTAGCATGGCTGGGGGGAATCAGCCCCAGCATTTT
cdr3_aa: CASSMAGGNQPQHF

clone_size: once
d_call: -
v_call: TRBV18
j_call: TRBJ2-2
cdr3_nt: TGTGCCAGCTCACCACGTATGACGGGAGAATTAGACACCGGGGAGCTGTTTTTT
cdr3_aa: CASSPRMTGELDTGELFF

clone_size: -
d_call: TRBD2
v_call: TRBV9
j_call: TRBJ2-3
cdr3_nt: TGTGCCAGCATTCCCCCGATGGCCTGTTCACTAGCGGGAGATACGCAGTATTTT
cdr3_aa: CASIPPMACSLAGDTQYF

clone_size: -
d_call: -
v_call: TRBV7-2
j_call: TRBJ1-5
cdr3_nt: TGTGCCAGCAGCTTCCTCCGGCTGGGGAATCAGCCCCAGCATTTT
cdr3_aa: CASSFLRLGNQPQHF

clone_size: once
d_call: -
v_call: TRBV7-8
j_call: TRBJ2-7
cdr3_nt: TGTGCCAGCAGCTTATTCTCTCGACAGAACTCCTACGAGCAGTACTTC
cdr3_aa: CASSLFSRQNSYEQYF

clone_size: -
d_call: TRBD2
v_call: TRBV10-3
j_call: TRBJ2-2
cdr3_nt: TGTGCCATCAGTGGACTAGCGGGAGGCACCGGGGAGCTGTTTTTT
cdr3_aa: CAISGLAGGTGELFF

clone_size: -
d_call: -
v_call: TRBV5-6
j_call: TRBJ2-3
cdr3_nt: TGTGCCAGCAGCTTGGTAAAGGGACCAGATACGCAGTATTTT
cdr3_aa: CASSLVKGPDTQYF

clone_size: -
d_call: -
v_call: TRBV5-1
j_call: TRBJ1-5
cdr3_nt: TGCGCCAGCAGCTTGACCGTTAATCAGCCCCAGCATTTT
cdr3_aa: CASSLTVNQPQHF

clone_size: -
d_call: -
v_call: TRBV28
j_call: TRBJ2-5
cdr3_nt: TGTGCCAGCAGTCGGACGACTGGGACCCAGTACTTC
cdr3_aa: CASSRTTGTQYF

clone_size: -
d_call: TRBD2
v_call: TRBV5-1
j_call: TRBJ2-1
cdr3_nt: TGCGCCAGCAGCTTGGTTGGAGCGGGAGGACGAAATGAGCAGTTCTTC
cdr3_aa: CASSLVGAGGRNEQFF

clone_size: -
d_call: TRBD1
v_call: TRBV5-4
j_call: TRBJ2-7
cdr3_nt: TGTGCCAGCAGCCTGGACAGGTCGAGAGCCTACGAGCAGTACTTC
cdr3_aa: CASSLDRSRAYEQYF

clone_size: -
d_call: -
v_call: TRBV10-1
j_call: TRBJ2-2
cdr3_nt: TGCGCCAGCTCCCGCAGCACGAACACCGGGGAGCTGTTTTTT
cdr3_aa: CASSRSTNTGELFF

clone_size: -
d_call: -
v_call: TRBV5-1
j_call: TRBJ2-5
cdr3_nt: TGCGCCAGCAGCGGAACACCGGGGAGCCAAGAGACCCAGTACTTC
cdr3_aa: CASSGTPGSQETQYF

clone_size: -
d_call: TRBD1
v_call: TRBV29-1
j_call: TRBJ1-2
cdr3_nt: TGCAGCGTGACCCCCTTCGGCAGGGGGTTTAATCAATATGGCTACACCTTC
cdr3_aa: CSVTPFGRGFNQYGYTF

clone_size: -
d_call: -
v_call: TRBV2
j_call: TRBJ2-4
cdr3_nt: TGTGCCAGCGGTTTTACGGAAAACATTCAGTACTTC
cdr3_aa: CASGFTENIQYF

clone_size: -
d_call: TRBD1
v_call: TRBV28
j_call: TRBJ1-4
cdr3_nt: TGTGCCAGCAGTCCCGGACAGGGGGCGAGTGTCTTTTCGACTAATGAAAAACTGTTTTTT
cdr3_aa: CASSPGQGASVFSTNEKLFF

clone_size: -
d_call: -
v_call: TRBV20-1
j_call: TRBJ2-5
cdr3_nt: TGCAGTGCGGCCAGCCAAGAGACCCAGTACTTC
cdr3_aa: CSAASQETQYF